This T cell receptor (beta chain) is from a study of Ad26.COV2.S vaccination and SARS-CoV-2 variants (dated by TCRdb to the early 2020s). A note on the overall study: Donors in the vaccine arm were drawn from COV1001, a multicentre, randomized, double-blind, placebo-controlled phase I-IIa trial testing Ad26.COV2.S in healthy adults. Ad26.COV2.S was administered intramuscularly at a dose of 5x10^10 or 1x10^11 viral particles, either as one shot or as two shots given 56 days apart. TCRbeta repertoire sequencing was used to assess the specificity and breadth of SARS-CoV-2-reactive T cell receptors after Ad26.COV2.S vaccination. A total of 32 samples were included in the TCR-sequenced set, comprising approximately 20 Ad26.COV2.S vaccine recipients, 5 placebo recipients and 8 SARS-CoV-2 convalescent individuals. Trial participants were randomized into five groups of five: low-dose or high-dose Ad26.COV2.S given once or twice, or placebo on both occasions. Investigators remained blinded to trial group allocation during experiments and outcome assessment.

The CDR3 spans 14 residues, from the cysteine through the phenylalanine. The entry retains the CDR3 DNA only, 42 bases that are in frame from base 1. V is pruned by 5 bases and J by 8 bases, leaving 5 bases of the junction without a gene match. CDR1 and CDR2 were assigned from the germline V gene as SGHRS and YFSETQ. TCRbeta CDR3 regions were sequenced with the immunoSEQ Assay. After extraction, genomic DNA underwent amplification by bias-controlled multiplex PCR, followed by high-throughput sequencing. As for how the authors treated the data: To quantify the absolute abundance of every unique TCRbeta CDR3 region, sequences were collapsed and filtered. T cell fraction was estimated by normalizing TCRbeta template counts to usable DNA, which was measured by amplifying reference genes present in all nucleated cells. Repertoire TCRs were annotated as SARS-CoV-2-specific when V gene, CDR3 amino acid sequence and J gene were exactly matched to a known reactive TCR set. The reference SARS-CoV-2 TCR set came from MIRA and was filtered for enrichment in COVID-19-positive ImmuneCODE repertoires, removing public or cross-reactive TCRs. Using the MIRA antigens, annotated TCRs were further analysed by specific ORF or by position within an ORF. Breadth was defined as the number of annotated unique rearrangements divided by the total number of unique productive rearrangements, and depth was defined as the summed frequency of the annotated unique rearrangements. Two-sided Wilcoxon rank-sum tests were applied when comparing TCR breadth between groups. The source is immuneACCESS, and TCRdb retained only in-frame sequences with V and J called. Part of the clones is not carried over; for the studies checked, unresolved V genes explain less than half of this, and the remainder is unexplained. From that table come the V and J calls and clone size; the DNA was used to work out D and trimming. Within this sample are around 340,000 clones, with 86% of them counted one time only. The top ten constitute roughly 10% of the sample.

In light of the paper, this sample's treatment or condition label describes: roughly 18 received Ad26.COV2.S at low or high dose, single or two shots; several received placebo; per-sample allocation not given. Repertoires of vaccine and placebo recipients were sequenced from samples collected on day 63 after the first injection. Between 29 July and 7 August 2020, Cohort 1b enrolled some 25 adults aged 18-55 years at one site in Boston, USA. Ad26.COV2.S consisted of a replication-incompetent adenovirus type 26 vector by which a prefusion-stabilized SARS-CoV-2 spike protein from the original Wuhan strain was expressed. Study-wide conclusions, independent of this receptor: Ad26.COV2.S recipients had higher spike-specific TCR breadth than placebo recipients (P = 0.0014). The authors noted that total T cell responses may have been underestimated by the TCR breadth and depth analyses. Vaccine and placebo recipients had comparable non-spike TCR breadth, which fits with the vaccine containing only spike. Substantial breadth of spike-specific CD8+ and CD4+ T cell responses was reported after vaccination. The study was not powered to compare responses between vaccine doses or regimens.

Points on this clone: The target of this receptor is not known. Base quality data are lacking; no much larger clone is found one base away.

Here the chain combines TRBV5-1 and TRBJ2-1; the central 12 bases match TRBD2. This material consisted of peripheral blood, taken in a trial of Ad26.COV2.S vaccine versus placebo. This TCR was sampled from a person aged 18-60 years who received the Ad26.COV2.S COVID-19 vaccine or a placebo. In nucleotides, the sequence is TGCGCCAGCAGTTCGACTAGCGGGAGCTATGAGCAGTTCTTC. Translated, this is CASSSTSGSYEQFF.